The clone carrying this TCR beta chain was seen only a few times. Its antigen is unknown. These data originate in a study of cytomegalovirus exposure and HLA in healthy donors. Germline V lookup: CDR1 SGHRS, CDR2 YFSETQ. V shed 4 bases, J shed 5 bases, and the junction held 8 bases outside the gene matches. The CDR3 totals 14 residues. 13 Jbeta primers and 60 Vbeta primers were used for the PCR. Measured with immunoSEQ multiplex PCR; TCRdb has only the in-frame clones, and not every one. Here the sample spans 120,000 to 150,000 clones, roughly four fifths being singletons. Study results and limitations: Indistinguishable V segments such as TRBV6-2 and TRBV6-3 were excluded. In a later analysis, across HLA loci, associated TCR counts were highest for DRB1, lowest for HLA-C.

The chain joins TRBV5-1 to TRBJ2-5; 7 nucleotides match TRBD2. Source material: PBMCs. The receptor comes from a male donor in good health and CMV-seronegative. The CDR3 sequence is CASSRAVGGETQYF. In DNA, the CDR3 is TGCGCCAGCAGCCGTGCCGTGGGGGGGGAGACCCAGTACTTC.